This TCR beta chain stems from a study of blood T cell repertoires in COVID-19. Germline V CDR1 and CDR2: LGHDT, YNNKEL (reference sequence). The J segment lost 7 bases and the V segment lost 1 base, leaving 1 base of the junction unmatched. This CDR3 spans 12 amino acids. Here immunoSEQ multiplex PCR was the method, and the copy in TCRdb shows in-frame clones only, minus some. The repertoire holds approximately 410,000 clones, with roughly 89% as singletons. This sequence was found in a woman aged 30 to 39 with active or convalescent COVID-19. The source material was peripheral blood. This chain uses TRBV3-1 (or the pseudogene TRBV3-2) with TRBJ2-7; 7 positions agree with TRBD2. The CDR3 sequence is CASSQAGGEQYF. DNA for the CDR3: TGTGCCAGCAGCCAAGCCGGGGGGGAGCAGTACTTC.